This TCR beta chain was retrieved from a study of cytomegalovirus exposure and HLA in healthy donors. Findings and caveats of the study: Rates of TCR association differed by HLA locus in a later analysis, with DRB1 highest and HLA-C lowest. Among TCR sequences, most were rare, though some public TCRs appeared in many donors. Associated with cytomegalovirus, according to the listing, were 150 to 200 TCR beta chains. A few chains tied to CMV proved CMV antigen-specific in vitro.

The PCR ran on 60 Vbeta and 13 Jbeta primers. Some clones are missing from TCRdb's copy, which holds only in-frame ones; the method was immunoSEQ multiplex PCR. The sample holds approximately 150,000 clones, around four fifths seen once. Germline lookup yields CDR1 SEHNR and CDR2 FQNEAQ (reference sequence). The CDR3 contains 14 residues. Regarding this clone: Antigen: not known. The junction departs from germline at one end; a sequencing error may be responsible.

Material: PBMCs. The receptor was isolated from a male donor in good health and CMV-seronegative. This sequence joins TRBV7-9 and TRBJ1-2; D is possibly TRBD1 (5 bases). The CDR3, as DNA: TGTTCCAGCACCCCAAGGGACTTAAACTATGGCTACACCTTC. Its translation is CSSTPRDLNYGYTF.